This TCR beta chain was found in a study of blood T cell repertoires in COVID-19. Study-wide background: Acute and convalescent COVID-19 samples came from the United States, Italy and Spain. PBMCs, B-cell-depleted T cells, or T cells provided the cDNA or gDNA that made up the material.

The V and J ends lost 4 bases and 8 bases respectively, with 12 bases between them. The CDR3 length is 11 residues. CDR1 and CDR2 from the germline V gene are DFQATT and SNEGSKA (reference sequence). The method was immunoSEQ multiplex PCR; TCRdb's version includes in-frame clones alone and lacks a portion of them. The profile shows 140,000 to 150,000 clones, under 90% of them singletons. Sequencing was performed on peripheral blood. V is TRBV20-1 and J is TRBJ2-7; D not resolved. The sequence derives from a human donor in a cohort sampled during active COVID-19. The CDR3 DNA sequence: TGCAGTGCTATCCCTACCCAAAAGCAGTACTTC. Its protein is CSAIPTQKQYF.